A selection of T cell receptor beta chains follows, all from one sample in a study of cytomegalovirus exposure and HLA in healthy donors. TCRdb keeps only in-frame clones here, not all; method: immunoSEQ multiplex PCR. The data hold about 76,000 clones, with roughly 85% observed a single time. The sequenced sample consisted of PBMCs. The receptors derive from a man aged 30 to 45 in good health and CMV-seronegative. Each CDR3 is given with its conserved first and last residue. A D gene is named only where the DNA matches it firmly. Size is stated for part of the rows, as once, few or many counts, or as a class when the clone is expanded.

V gene	J gene	clone size	CDR3 length	D gene	CDR3 protein	CDR3 DNA
TRBV19	TRBJ2-1	NA	15	NA	CASSKGAGNYNEQFF	TGTGCCAGTAGTAAAGGGGCAGGGAACTACAATGAGCAGTTCTTC
TRBV19	TRBJ2-4	NA	15	TRBD2	CATSGQGGAKNIQYF	TGTGCCACTAGCGGGCAGGGAGGGGCCAAAAACATTCAGTACTTC
TRBV7-6	TRBJ1-1	NA	14	NA	CASSLSTRNTEAFF	TGTGCCAGCAGCTTAAGTACTCGGAACACTGAAGCTTTCTTT
TRBV4-3	TRBJ2-1	NA	16	NA	CASSQGRGRGWNEQFF	TGCGCCAGCAGCCAAGGGAGGGGTAGGGGTTGGAATGAGCAGTTCTTC
TRBV4-1	TRBJ2-3	NA	20	TRBD2	CASSQGTSGRSGTSTDTQYF	TGCGCCAGCAGCCAAGGGACTAGCGGGAGAAGTGGCACTAGCACAGATACGCAGTATTTT
TRBV5-1	TRBJ2-7	NA	17	NA	CASSLISGATGSYEQYF	TGCGCCAGCAGCTTGATATCAGGGGCGACTGGTTCCTACGAGCAGTACTTC
TRBV19	TRBJ1-1	NA	14	NA	CASRLSPGEGKTFF	TGTGCCAGTAGGCTGTCCCCGGGGGAGGGGAAAACTTTCTTT
TRBV30	TRBJ2-5	NA	13	TRBD1	CAWSGQAIETQYF	TGTGCCTGGAGCGGACAGGCAATAGAGACCCAGTACTTC
TRBV28	TRBJ2-2	NA	13	NA	CASIGGVPGELFF	TGTGCCAGCATAGGAGGGGTCCCCGGGGAGCTGTTTTTT
TRBV7-9	TRBJ1-6	few	16	NA	CASSLGSGFYNSPLHF	TGTGCCAGCAGCCTCGGTTCTGGTTTCTATAATTCACCCCTCCACTTT
TRBV5-1	TRBJ2-7	NA	12	NA	CASSSFRDEQYF	TGCGCCAGCAGCTCCTTCAGGGACGAGCAGTACTTC
TRBV7-2	TRBJ1-1	few	11	NA	CASSFEVGAFF	TGTGCCAGCAGCTTCGAGGTGGGAGCTTTCTTT
TRBV6-5	TRBJ2-7	NA	15	TRBD1	CASSLGPGGRHEQYF	TGTGCCAGCAGCCTGGGACCAGGGGGCCGGCACGAGCAGTACTTC
TRBV5-4	TRBJ2-7	NA	14	TRBD1	CASSPAGTEREQYF	TGTGCCAGCAGCCCCGCAGGGACAGAGCGAGAGCAGTACTTC
TRBV6-5	TRBJ1-2	NA	14	NA	CASSPPGPQGGYTF	TGTGCCAGCAGCCCCCCGGGTCCTCAAGGTGGCTACACCTTC
TRBV30	TRBJ2-6	NA	15	TRBD1	CAWSRDSSGANVLTF	TGTGCCTGGAGTAGGGACAGCTCTGGGGCCAACGTCCTGACTTTC
TRBV4-1	TRBJ2-5	NA	18	TRBD2	CASSPRLAGGKNQETQYF	TGCGCCAGCAGCCCCCGACTAGCGGGAGGGAAGAACCAAGAGACCCAGTACTTC
TRBV7-6	TRBJ1-3	NA	16	NA	CASSLAGLNSGNTIYF	TGTGCCAGCAGCTTAGCGGGCCTGAACTCTGGAAACACCATATATTTT
TRBV5-1	TRBJ1-2	NA	14	NA	CASSSLQGGSGYTF	TGCGCCAGCAGCTCCTTACAGGGTGGGAGCGGCTACACCTTC
TRBV27	TRBJ1-5	NA	20	NA	CASSPKGPIRDNLRGQPQHF	TGTGCCAGCAGTCCGAAGGGGCCGATTAGGGACAATCTTAGGGGTCAGCCCCAGCATTTT
TRBV7-6	TRBJ2-5	NA	18	TRBD2	CASSLALVLAGSQETQYF	TGTGCCAGCAGCTTAGCGCTGGTACTAGCGGGGTCACAAGAGACCCAGTACTTC
TRBV5-1	TRBJ2-7	NA	13	TRBD1	CASKDRTLSEQYF	TGCGCCAGCAAGGACAGGACCCTAAGCGAGCAGTACTTC
TRBV2	TRBJ2-2	many	15	NA	CASKKEGVETGELFF	TGTGCCAGCAAAAAGGAGGGAGTCGAGACCGGGGAGCTGTTTTTT
TRBV5-3	TRBJ2-7	NA	15	TRBD2	CARSLGARERVEQYF	TGTGCCAGAAGCTTGGGGGCGCGGGAGAGAGTCGAGCAGTACTTC
TRBV7-9	TRBJ1-1	few	10	NA	CASSLYEAFF	TGTGCCAGCAGCTTGTATGAGGCTTTCTTT
TRBV19	TRBJ1-6	NA	13	TRBD1	CASNNRGNSPLHF	TGTGCCAGTAATAACAGGGGTAATTCACCCCTCCACTTT